Sequencing of this T cell receptor beta chain was carried out in a study of glioma-infiltrating T cells after dendritic cell vaccination. Whole-study context: Dendritic cells derived from monocytes and pulsed with autologous tumor lysate formed the vaccine. Study-wide findings and caveats: Patients with more pretreatment TILs had longer time to progression and survival.

A remark on this clone: The antigen is unknown.

Germline lookup yields CDR1 MNHEY and CDR2 SVGAGI. The CDR3 length is 14 residues. The V gene lost 6 bases and the J gene lost 4 bases, with 14 bases spanning the gap. Assay: immunoSEQ multiplex PCR; the TCRdb copy retains only in-frame clones and omits some. The table shows under 75,000 clones, with approximately 87% occurring only once. Described time point: after dendritic cell vaccination, including at tumor progression/relapse. Patients had residual fresh-frozen tumor tissue and more than two years of survival data. The J gene is TRBJ2-3, the V gene TRBV6-5; D is possibly TRBD1 (6 bases). This TCR was sampled from a human donor with glioblastoma. Sequencing used blood, obtained after dendritic cell vaccination. Written as DNA, the CDR3 is TGTGCCAGCAGAGACCGGGCAGGGGCAGATACGCAGTATTTT. It encodes CASRDRAGADTQYF.